This passage covers 24 T cell receptor beta chains from one sample sequenced in a study of vaccination and CD4 T cells after COVID-19 (dated 2022 in TCRdb). The method behind the library was PCR. Reads for this sample came from an Illumina iSeq 100. At the Johns Hopkins FTIC core, DNA from the cultured CD4+ T cells underwent TCR sequencing with the Oncomine TCR Beta short-read assay. TCRdb trimmed the raw reads at Q25, called clones with MiXCR and kept productive beta chains. Each record represents a unique CDR3 protein, reported with the most common genes and DNA among its rows. The sample contains some 17,000 distinct CDR3 sequences, 43% of them found a single time. Under 8% of the sample is taken by the ten largest. The antigens these receptors bind are not known. Sample treatment or condition, as interpreted from the label and publication: roughly 10-day PBMC culture with coronavirus spike peptide pools or control peptides (ViraFEST assay).

Sequenced material: CD4+ T cells from blood, cultured in vitro, taken after SARS-CoV-2 vaccination. The receptors originated from a human donor who had recovered from COVID-19.

This clonotype was detected a few times. This chain connects TRBV20-1 to TRBJ2-7, with 7 bases fitting TRBD2. In germline, CDR1 is DFQATT, CDR2 SNEGSKA (reference sequence). V trimming: 3 bases; J trimming: 2 bases; junction bases outside the gene matches: 7. This CDR3 is 14 amino acids long. Written as DNA, the CDR3 is TGCAGTGCTAGCATGGCGGGAGCTACCTACGAGCAGTACTTC. Its translation is CSASMAGATYEQYF.

This clonotype was detected only a few times. The CDR3 nucleotides are TGTGCCGGACAGGGAAGCATGAGCACTGAAGCTTTCTTT. The encoded protein is CAGQGSMSTEAFF. This chain joins TRBV2 and TRBJ1-1; 8 positions match TRBD1. Germline V CDR1 and CDR2: SNHLY, FYNNEI. The CDR3 covers 13 residues. After removal of 11 bases from V and 4 bases from J, the junction contained 9 bases not matched to a gene.

The chain is built from TRBV18 and TRBJ1-2; D remains unclear. Looked up from germline, CDR1 is KGHSH and CDR2 is LQKENI. The V gene lost 2 bases and the J gene lost 3 bases, with 16 bases spanning the gap. The CDR3 is 16 amino acids. CDR3: CASSPLQVIGDYGYTF. Written as DNA, the CDR3 is TGTGCCAGCTCACCATTACAAGTAATTGGTGACTATGGCTACACCTTC.

This clonotype was recorded a few times. The gene calls are TRBV5-4 and TRBJ1-1, with D perhaps TRBD1 (6 bases). Germline V gene lookup returns CDR1 SGHNT and CDR2 YYREEE (reference sequence). This CDR3 contains 14 residues. V lost 5 bases and J 3 bases, leaving 14 bases between the germline ends. CDR3: CASSSGALDTEAFF. CDR3 DNA sequence: TGTGCCAGCAGTTCGGGGGCGTTAGACACTGAAGCTTTCTTT.

The chain recombines TRBV28 with TRBJ1-5, with 10 bases lining up with TRBD1. The V segment lost 8 bases and the J segment 5 bases; nucleotides outside the gene matches: 9. The CDR3 has 15 residues. Germline V gene sequence: CDR1 MDHEN, CDR2 SYDVKM. Here the CDR3 reads CASVPGQGIHQPQHF. The CDR3 DNA follows: TGTGCCAGCGTGCCGGGACAGGGGATCCATCAGCCCCAGCATTTT.

The chain carries TRBV20-1 and TRBJ1-3; D ambiguous. Per the germline V gene, CDR1 is DFQATT and CDR2 is SNEGSKA (reference sequence). V shed 0 bases and J shed 4 bases, with 4 bases lying between them. The CDR3 sequence is 12 residues long. The CDR3 loop is CSARDFGNTIYF. DNA for the CDR3: TGCAGTGCTAGAGACTTCGGAAACACCATATATTTT.

The rearrangement joins TRBV20-1 to TRBJ2-5; TRBD2 agrees at 7 bases. V lost 0 bases and J lost 5; bases outside the gene matches: 12. Germline assignment: CDR1 DFQATT and CDR2 SNEGSKA (reference sequence). This CDR3 region has 16 residues. CDR3 amino acids: CSARDPLRELGETQYF. CDR3 DNA sequence: TGCAGTGCTAGAGATCCCCTGCGGGAGCTGGGCGAGACCCAGTACTTC.

The V gene is TRBV5-1, the J gene TRBJ2-5; D gene uncertain. The CDR3 has 14 amino acids. The V gene lost 0 bases and the J gene lost 3 bases, with 9 bases spanning the gap. Germline V gives CDR1 SGHRS, CDR2 YFSETQ. CDR3 sequence: CASSLGRSEETQYF. In DNA form, the CDR3 reads TGCGCCAGCAGCTTGGGCAGGTCGGAAGAGACCCAGTACTTC.

This clonotype has only a few counts. The chain uses TRBV7-2 and TRBJ2-2; 8 bases fit TRBD2. Germline CDR1 and CDR2: SGHTA and FQGNSA. J was trimmed by 5 bases and V by 5 bases; bases with no gene match: 16. The CDR3 sequence is 18 residues long. The CDR3 region has the DNA TGTGCCAGCAGCGGACCGGGACTAGTTTTGGAGAGGACCGGGGAGCTGTTTTTT. Translating gives CASSGPGLVLERTGELFF.

By share of the sample, this clonotype is medium-sized (0.01 to 0.1%). The gene calls are TRBV20-1 and TRBJ2-6; 7 bases agree with TRBD1. Germline trimming cut 5 bases from V and 0 bases from J; bases unmatched to any gene: 13. The germline V gene encodes CDR1 DFQATT and CDR2 SNEGSKA (reference sequence). CDR3 length: 18 residues. The CDR3 loop is CSAPDRNRGISGANVLTF. The CDR3, as DNA: TGCAGTGCTCCGGACCGGAACAGGGGTATCTCTGGGGCCAACGTCCTGACTTTC.

J is TRBJ2-1 and V is TRBV6-1; tentatively, D is TRBD2 (6 bases). This CDR3 is built from 14 residues. Germline V gene lookup returns CDR1 MNHNS and CDR2 SASEGT. Trimming removed 10 bases from V and 2 bases from J, with 15 bases in between. The CDR3 is CATERGRTYNEQFF. In nucleotides, the CDR3 is TGTGCCACAGAACGGGGGAGAACCTACAATGAGCAGTTCTTC.

This clonotype was counted only a few times. The genes are TRBV7-9 and TRBJ1-2; possibly TRBD1 for D (6 bases). Trimming stripped 5 bases from V and 8 bases from J, with 18 bases between. CDR3 length equals 14 residues. Per germline, CDR1 SEHNR and CDR2 FQNEAQ (reference sequence). The CDR3 bases are TGTGCCAGCAGCGCAGGGGACCCAGGATGGGGCTACACCTTC. This codes for CASSAGDPGWGYTF.

The chain uses TRBV19 and TRBJ2-3; D possibly corresponds to TRBD2 (6 bases). The CDR3 loop spans 17 amino acids. V shed 5 bases and J shed 7 bases, with 25 bases lying between them. CDR1 is LNHDA, CDR2 SQIVND, per germline (reference sequence). The chain's CDR3 is CASSGGTQSGYGNTQYF. CDR3 coding DNA: TGTGCCAGTAGTGGCGGGACTCAAAGCGGATATGGGAATACGCAGTATTTT.

The chain joins TRBV10-3 to TRBJ2-2; the match to TRBD2 covers 14 bases. The CDR3 consists of 15 residues. CDR1 ENHRY and CDR2 SYGVKD come from the germline V gene. J was trimmed by 4 bases and V by 10 bases; bases with no gene match: 5. This chain's CDR3 is CATKGLAGATGELFF. Here the CDR3 DNA reads TGTGCCACCAAGGGACTAGCGGGAGCCACCGGGGAGCTGTTTTTT.

This clonotype was recorded only once. V and J are TRBV12-3 or TRBV12-4 and TRBJ2-2; maybe TRBD2 (5 bases). This CDR3 contains 14 residues. V lost 3 bases and J 1 base, leaving 6 bases between the germline ends. The CDR3 loop reads CASSFRENTGELFF. Written as DNA, the CDR3 is TGTGCCAGCAGTTTCCGGGAGAACACCGGGGAGCTGTTTTTT.

In this sample, this clonotype turned up a few times. The V and J genes are TRBV18 and TRBJ1-1; tentative D call: TRBD1 (5 bases). Germline V gene data show CDR1 as KGHSH and CDR2 as LQKENI. Trimming took 10 bases from V and 1 from J, leaving 16 bases between them. The CDR3 sequence is 14 residues long. CDR3 bases: TGTGCCATCAAACTTACGCAGGGGAACACTGAAGCTTTCTTT. Protein product: CAIKLTQGNTEAFF.

V is TRBV20-1 and J is TRBJ2-3, with D possibly matching TRBD2 (5 bases). Trimming took off 0 bases at V and 6 bases at J, with 13 bases between the two ends. In germline, CDR1 is DFQATT, CDR2 SNEGSKA (reference sequence). This CDR3 comprises 14 residues. CDR3 coding DNA: TGCAGTGCTAGAGATCTTACTAGTTCGGATACGCAGTATTTT. Residues: CSARDLTSSDTQYF.

This clonotype is labeled as medium-sized. This chain uses TRBV6-1 with TRBJ2-5; 9 bases line up with TRBD1. Trimming cost V 6 bases and J 4 bases; bases outside gene matches: 18. The CDR3 has 18 amino acids. Germline assignment: CDR1 MNHNS and CDR2 SASEGT. This CDR3 reads CASSPPPDLDRGVETQYF. As DNA, the CDR3 is TGTGCCAGCAGCCCCCCGCCCGATCTGGACAGGGGTGTAGAGACCCAGTACTTC.

The rearrangement links TRBV7-9 to TRBJ2-1; 16 nucleotides align to TRBD2. Per the germline V gene, CDR1 is SEHNR and CDR2 is FQNEAQ (reference sequence). The CDR3 totals 20 residues. V gave up 6 bases and J gave up 3 bases; unmatched junction bases: 14. Here the CDR3 DNA reads TGTGCCAGCAGTGTCGGGTGGGGGACTAGCGGGAGGGGGAACTACAATGAGCAGTTCTTC. This translates into CASSVGWGTSGRGNYNEQFF.

The rearrangement uses TRBV24-1 and TRBJ2-2; 7 nucleotides match TRBD2. V trimming: 8 bases; J trimming: 6 bases; junction bases outside the gene matches: 2. Looked up from germline, CDR1 is KGHDR and CDR2 is SFDVKD. This CDR3 comprises 12 residues. Here the CDR3 reads CATTAGAGELFF. DNA for the CDR3: TGTGCCACCACGGCGGGGGCCGGGGAGCTGTTTTTT.

This clonotype showed up just a few times. The V call is TRBV27, the J call TRBJ1-3; the D is unclear. The CDR3 loop spans 17 amino acids. Looked up from germline, CDR1 is MNHEY and CDR2 is SMNVEV (reference sequence). V was shortened by 7 bases and J by 0 bases, with 19 bases between the two germline ends. In nucleotides, the CDR3 is TGTGCCAGCACTCTTCTTGATAGGGCGTTCTCTGGAAACACCATATATTTT. Protein product: CASTLLDRAFSGNTIYF.

This rearrangement joins TRBV27 to TRBJ1-4; D is unresolved. V was clipped by 8 bases and J by 0 bases, with 10 bases between them. Germline V gives CDR1 MNHEY, CDR2 SMNVEV (reference sequence). CDR3 length equals 14 residues. As DNA, the CDR3 is TGTGCCAGCGGGTCTTGGGCAACTAATGAAAAACTGTTTTTT. Protein: CASGSWATNEKLFF.

The V and J genes are TRBV6-2 or TRBV6-3 and TRBJ2-3, with 8 bases matching TRBD2. The germline gives CDR1 MNHEY, CDR2 SVGEGT. The J segment lost 4 bases and the V segment lost 6 bases, leaving 6 bases of the junction unmatched. The CDR3 covers 14 residues. The CDR3 here is CASRIAGNSDTQYF. CDR3 DNA: TGTGCCAGCAGGATAGCGGGAAACTCAGATACGCAGTATTTT.

The J gene is TRBJ1-1, the V gene TRBV19, with 12 bases that match TRBD1. V was clipped by 1 base and J by 2 bases; unmatched bases: 8. The germline V gene has CDR1 LNHDA and CDR2 SQIVND (reference sequence). The CDR3 is made up of 18 amino acids. The CDR3 region is CASSIGPGQGAFNTEAFF. CDR3 DNA: TGTGCCAGTAGTATAGGCCCGGGACAGGGGGCCTTCAACACTGAAGCTTTCTTT.